This T cell receptor (beta chain) stems from a study of spatial heterogeneity in lung cancer (dated by TCRdb to about 2019). At the level of the whole study: The donors were more than 60 patients from the lung TRACERx cohort who had early-stage, untreated non-small cell lung cancer. Nonsynonymous mutation counts, determined by whole-exome sequencing of tumor tissue, were related to TCR repertoire features. Beta-chain transcripts were consistently detected in greater numbers than alpha-chain transcripts, which likely reflects a higher abundance of beta-chain transcripts. Follow-up PBMC samples were sequenced whenever available, and the median time to follow-up was 2 to 3 years after resection. Both alpha and beta chains were TCR-sequenced in roughly 200 tumor regions, under 85 matched nontumor lung samples and 55 to 60 PBMC samples obtained at surgery. In the raw uncorrected reads, each unique combination of TCR and UMI appeared on average more than ten times. In non-small cell lung cancer, the study quantitatively compared TCR alpha and beta repertoires across several tumor regions, matched nontumor lung, and blood.

The protocol used for the library was 5' RACE. The data were produced on a NextSeq 500. In the TCR library protocol, a unique molecular identifier was attached to each TCR cDNA molecule so that PCR and sequencing errors could be corrected. The paper's data handling went like this. TCR identification, UMI-based error correction and CDR3 extraction were performed with Decombinator tools. TCRs above a frequency of 2 per 1,000, corresponding to the top 1% of the tumor frequency distribution, were defined as expanded. Renyi diversity was calculated using the R vegan package after each repertoire was subsampled 100 times to 5,000 TCRs. CDR3 similarity networks were constructed using string-kernel similarity of amino acid triplets, with links drawn between CDR3s whose pairwise similarity was above 0.82. Through fastp at Q25 and MiXCR, TCRdb rebuilt clones from the public reads, retaining in-frame beta chains. Every entry covers one CDR3 protein and lists the most common genes and DNA from its rows. The V and J calls here are based on TCRdb, not the publication. Present in this sample are 100,000 to 120,000 distinct CDR3 sequences, approximately 11% of which were seen just once. 20% to 25% of the sample comes from the top ten.

This clonotype was detected only a few times. Its antigen is still unknown. No qualities accompany the bases; no much larger clone lies one base away. The paper's findings and limits, for the study overall: Confirming at a functional level the hypothesis that regional TCRs recognize regional mutations was considered to require additional single-cell paired TCR alpha and beta sequencing. Ubiquitous expanded tumor TCRs were found in blood more often at tumor resection than at routine follow-up. Comparisons of baseline and follow-up blood repertoires included only 14 patients.

The meaning of the sample's time point label: blood at routine non-recurrence follow-up after resection. Whole RNA extracted from tumor and nontumor lung tissue, or from cryopreserved PBMC samples, was used for TCR sequencing without cell sorting. Only patients for whom sufficient RNA was available from at least two tumor regions were selected for TCR sequencing. The germline V gene sets CDR1 to MNHEY and CDR2 to SVGEGT. The CDR3 spans 18 residues, from the cysteine through the phenylalanine. This entry keeps only the CDR3 DNA: 54 bases, framed from base 1. From V the trimming removes 2 bases and from J it removes 1 base, while the gene matches leave 10 bases of the junction unaccounted for.

The sequenced sample was PBMCs, obtained at follow-up. This receptor was taken from a female donor with early-stage non-small cell lung cancer. The rearranged segments are TRBV6-2 or TRBV6-3 and TRBJ1-3, with 8 bases matching TRBD1. Here the CDR3 is given as CASSYPSAGGLSGNTIYF. The nucleotide sequence is TGTGCCAGCAGTTACCCATCTGCAGGGGGCCTTTCTGGAAACACCATATATTTT.